This TCR beta chain emerged from a study of shared clonotypes between healthy human individuals. On the study more broadly: Three CD4 naive, three CD4 memory, two CD8 naive and one CD8 memory plate were used per donor.

Terminally differentiated effector memory CD45RA+ cells were left out of the naive CD8 fraction, which was CD45RO-negative and positively selected for CCR7. With regard to this clone: The junction departs from germline at one end; a sequencing error may be responsible.

This table comes from immunoSEQ multiplex PCR, and its TCRdb copy is limited to in-frame clones, with some not included. The sample contains around 2,000,000 clones, just under 95% of which appear only once. The germline gives CDR1 MDHEN, CDR2 SYDVKM. The CDR3 sequence is 12 residues long. The genes are TRBV28 and TRBJ1-6; no clear D gene. Material for sequencing was naive CD8+ T cells sorted from blood. This TCR came from a young man in good health. The CDR3 sequence: CASSLYKSPLHF. CDR3 sequence (DNA): TGTGCCAGCAGTTTATATAAGTCACCCCTCCACTTT.